Given below is one T cell receptor beta chain in context. Its antigen is not identified. This CDR3 spans 11 amino acids. From germline, CDR1 is GTSNPN and CDR2 SVGIG (reference sequence). V was shortened by 3 bases and J by 8 bases, with 8 bases between the two germline ends. Sequencing used cDNA as its template, made by extracting RNA and reverse transcribing it. The repertoire was sequenced with immunoSEQ multiplex PCR; TCRdb's copy has only in-frame clones and lacks some. Among about 190,000 clones, about 65% were seen once, and the ten largest hold approximately 1.4%. This specimen belongs to a study of CD8+ T cells in alopecia areata. Whole-study results and caveats: Scalp clonality and expanded CD8+ clones among the top 100 fell significantly with tofacitinib. Sequencing of scalp tissue also captures the resident alphabeta T cells of normal skin.

The sample's treatment: oral pan-JAK inhibitor, 5-10 mg twice daily. The TCR comes from a human donor with alopecia areata. V gene TRBV30 combines with J gene TRBJ2-4; D remains unclear. Sequencing was performed on CD4+ T cells sorted from blood, taken around week 50, from a patient treated with tofacitinib. This CDR3 is CAWSSSDIQYF. CDR3 nucleotides: TGTGCCTGGAGCAGTTCGGACATTCAGTACTTC.